This TCR beta chain derives from a study of T cell clones after liver transplantation. This clone was observed a single time. Using immunoSEQ multiplex PCR, the repertoire was profiled, and TCRdb retains in-frame clones only, with some absent. Here the sample spans about 80,000 clones, over 80% being singletons. The CDR3 loop spans 16 amino acids. Trimming took 5 bases from V and 5 from J; bases not matched to a gene: 9. Germline values: CDR1 MDHEN, CDR2 SYDVKM. The V call is TRBV28, the J call TRBJ2-5; TRBD2 matches 12 bases. The input for sequencing was CD4+ T cells from blood, taken 46 months after liver transplant. The TCR comes from a human patient who received a liver transplant. The T cells may partly be graft donor cells. The DNA of the CDR3 is TGTGCCAGCAGTCGCGTGACTAGCGGGAGAGGCGAGACCCAGTACTTC. Protein product: CASSRVTSGRGETQYF.